The 29 T cell receptor beta chains presented below share a single source sample, sequenced in a study of OX40 agonist ivuxolimab in advanced cancers. Only in-frame clones appear in the TCRdb table, and some are missing; sequencing was by immunoSEQ multiplex PCR. The repertoire holds 75,000 to 95,000 clones, with over 80% as singletons. The sample was CD4+ or CD8+ T cells sorted from blood, taken in a trial of the OX40 agonist ivuxolimab. All receptors derive from an adult with an advanced solid tumor such as melanoma, head and neck, liver or kidney cancer.

V usage is TRBV11-3 and J usage is TRBJ2-7; D is ambiguous. The CDR3 consists of 16 residues. V shed 3 bases and J shed 0 bases, with 15 bases lying between them. Germline V CDR1 and CDR2: SGHNT, YENEEA. The CDR3 is CASSLIRAWGSYEQYF. The DNA for the CDR3 is TGTGCCAGCAGCTTGATAAGGGCTTGGGGCTCCTACGAGCAGTACTTC. Combining the CDR3 with reference TRBV11-3 and TRBJ2-7 gives the whole variable domain EAGVVQSPRYKIIEKKQPVAFWCNPISGHNTLYWYLQNLGQGPELLIRYENEEAVDDSQLPKDRFSAERLKGVDSTLKIQPAELGDSAVYLCASSLIRAWGSYEQYFGPGTRLTVT.

V usage is TRBV2 and J usage is TRBJ2-5, with a possible D match to TRBD2 (6 bases). Trimming cost V 5 bases and J 4 bases, with 17 bases left between them. From germline, CDR1 is SNHLY and CDR2 FYNNEI. The CDR3 runs to 15 residues. DNA for the CDR3: TGTGCCAGCAGTCTTGGTCGGACGCGGGGAGAGACCCAGTACTTC. Translated: CASSLGRTRGETQYF. Drawing the rest from reference TRBV2 and TRBJ2-5, the complete variable domain is EPEVTQTPSHQVTQMGQEVILRCVPISNHLYFYWYRQILGQKVEFLVSFYNNEISEKSEIFDDQFSVERPDGSNFTLKIRSTKLEDSAMYFCASSLGRTRGETQYFGPGTRLLVL.

This clone was detected only once. The chain combines TRBV21-1 with TRBJ2-7; the D call in the table, TRBD2, was not verified against the DNA. TRBV21-1 is a documented pseudogene. The CDR3 totals 18 residues. CDR3 residues: CASSKGPMTSGRAYEQYF. The CDR3 DNA is TGTGCCAGCAGCAAAGGCCCCATGACTAGCGGGAGGGCCTACGAGCAGTACTTC.

The chain is built from TRBV19 and TRBJ2-7, with no clear D. The V end lost 6 bases, the J end lost 0 bases, and 18 bases lay between the germline ends. This CDR3 contains 16 residues. The germline CDR1 and CDR2 sequences are LNHDA and SQIVND (reference sequence). CDR3 amino acids: CASRRAGRMGSYEQYF. The CDR3 DNA follows: TGTGCCAGTAGACGGGCCGGACGGATGGGCTCCTACGAGCAGTACTTC.

The chain joins TRBV11-2 to TRBJ2-2, with 12 bases lining up with TRBD2. The length of the CDR3 is 19 residues. Germline V lookup: CDR1 SGHAT, CDR2 FQNNGV. Trimming took 1 base from V and 0 from J; bases not matched to a gene: 6. The CDR3 is CASSLVLAGGPANTGELFF. The CDR3, as DNA: TGTGCCAGCAGCTTAGTCCTAGCGGGAGGGCCAGCGAACACCGGGGAGCTGTTTTTT.

V gene TRBV5-6 combines with J gene TRBJ2-3; either TRBD1 or TRBD2 may supply D (5 bases each). Per germline, CDR1 SGHDT and CDR2 YYEEEE. V dropped 4 bases and J dropped 2 bases, with 11 bases sitting between them. The CDR3 sequence is 14 residues long. CDR3 in amino acids: CASSVGPYTDTQYF. The DNA of the CDR3 is TGTGCCAGCAGCGTGGGACCTTACACAGATACGCAGTATTTT.

The chain is built from TRBV28 and TRBJ1-2, with TRBD1 matching over 7 bases. Losses at the gene ends were 7 bases for V and 8 bases for J; bases not matched to a gene: 7. From germline, CDR1 is MDHEN and CDR2 SYDVKM. The CDR3 is 12 residues long. The CDR3 DNA reads TGTGCCAGCAAGGAGGGGGCGCGCGGCTACACCTTC. Encoded protein: CASKEGARGYTF.

V usage is TRBV5-1 and J usage is TRBJ1-1; D is possibly TRBD1 (6 bases). V lost 2 bases and J lost 7, with 15 bases in between. The CDR3 has 14 amino acids. Germline assignment: CDR1 SGHRS and CDR2 YFSETQ. CDR3 DNA sequence: TGCGCCAGCAGCTTTCAGTCCCCGGACAGTGAAGCTTTCTTT. This codes for CASSFQSPDSEAFF. Supplemented by reference TRBV5-1 and TRBJ1-1, the full variable domain reads KAGVTQTPRYLIKTRGQQVTLSCSPISGHRSVSWYQQTPGQGLQFLFEYFSETQRNKGNFPGRFSGRQFSNSRSEMNVSTLELGDSALYLCASSFQSPDSEAFFGQGTRLTVV.

The V call is TRBV14, the J call TRBJ1-2; D gene unclear. V was pared by 3 bases and J by 4 bases, with 6 bases between. The CDR3 contains 12 residues. Germline V CDR1 and CDR2: SGHDN, FVKESK. The DNA of the CDR3 is TGTGCCAGCAGCCACGGGGTCTATGGCTACACCTTC. Amino acid sequence: CASSHGVYGYTF. Based on the CDR3 plus reference TRBV14 and TRBJ1-2, the full variable domain is EAGVTQFPSHSVIEKGQTVTLRCDPISGHDNLYWYRRVMGKEIKFLLHFVKESKQDESGMPNNRFLAERTGGTYSTLKVQPAELEDSGVYFCASSHGVYGYTFGSGTRLTVV.

This chain joins TRBV30 and TRBJ2-3; D may match TRBD1 or TRBD2 (5 bases each). This CDR3 region has 12 residues. Germline CDR1 reads GTSNPN; CDR2 reads SVGIG (reference sequence). With 0 bases removed from V and 6 bases from J, the gap between germline ends came to 7 bases. CDR3 coding DNA: TGTGCCTGGAGTGTAGGGGACGATACGCAGTATTTT. Translated, it gives CAWSVGDDTQYF.

This clone was observed a single time. The chain carries TRBV7-9 and TRBJ2-1; D may correspond to TRBD1 or TRBD2 (5 bases each). Germline values: CDR1 SEHNR, CDR2 FQNEAQ (reference sequence). V shed 1 base and J shed 6 bases, with 13 bases lying between them. This CDR3 comprises 15 residues. DNA of the CDR3: TGTGCCAGCAGCTTAGGGGACCTTAGGGCCAATGAGCAGTTCTTC. Protein product: CASSLGDLRANEQFF.

This clone has just a few counts. The chain combines TRBV19 with TRBJ1-1; D possibly corresponds to TRBD1 (5 bases). This CDR3 comprises 13 residues. The V and J ends lost 9 bases and 1 base respectively, with 12 bases between them. The V gene's germline CDR1 is LNHDA and CDR2 SQIVND (reference sequence). CDR3 amino acids: CARGDGRNTEAFF. In DNA, the CDR3 is TGTGCCAGGGGGGACGGGAGGAACACTGAAGCTTTCTTT.

The rearrangement links TRBV7-9 to TRBJ2-3; tentative D call: TRBD1 (5 bases). The length of the CDR3 is 13 residues. Deletions cut 1 base from V and 4 bases from J, with 6 bases between. The germline CDR1 and CDR2 sequences are SEHNR and FQNEAQ (reference sequence). CDR3 nucleotides: TGTGCCAGCAGCTTAGAGGGGCCAGATACGCAGTATTTT. Translated, it gives CASSLEGPDTQYF.

The chain is built from TRBV28 and TRBJ2-5; 8 positions agree with TRBD2. The CDR3 runs 18 residues. Losses at the gene ends were 6 bases for V and 1 base for J; bases not matched to a gene: 16. CDR1 and CDR2 from the germline V gene are MDHEN and SYDVKM. The CDR3 protein is CASSPAGFSGTSQETQYF. The DNA for the CDR3 is TGTGCCAGCAGCCCCGCGGGGTTTAGCGGGACCTCCCAAGAGACCCAGTACTTC. Based on the CDR3 plus reference TRBV28 and TRBJ2-5, the full variable domain is DVKVTQSSRYLVKRTGEKVFLECVQDMDHENMFWYRQDPGLGLRLIYFSYDVKMKEKGDIPEGYSVSREKKERFSLILESASTNQTSMYLCASSPAGFSGTSQETQYFGPGTRLLVL.

This chain connects TRBV30 to TRBJ2-3, with D hard to call. Germline V gene data show CDR1 as GTSNPN and CDR2 as SVGIG (reference sequence). CDR3 length: 14 amino acids. V lost 1 base, J lost 2 bases, and 10 bases lay in between. For the CDR3, the DNA is TGTGCCTGGAGTGCCAGTGGGAACACAGATACGCAGTATTTT. Translation gives CAWSASGNTDTQYF.

The rearrangement links TRBV5-1 to TRBJ2-1; 9 bases map to TRBD1. CDR1 is SGHRS, CDR2 YFSETQ, per germline. This CDR3 has 15 amino acids. V lost 1 base and J lost 16; bases outside the gene matches: 15. The CDR3 loop is CASSLIGTGPDPSFF. CDR3 DNA sequence: TGCGCCAGCAGCTTGATAGGGACAGGGCCAGATCCCTCTTTCTTC.

The chain has TRBV28 and TRBJ2-7; D call uncertain. Germline CDR1 and CDR2: MDHEN and SYDVKM. CDR3 size: 11 residues. Trimming took 10 bases from V and 2 from J, leaving 9 bases between them. The CDR3 DNA sequence: TGTGCCACCCGGACGGCCTACGAGCAGTACTTC. As protein: CATRTAYEQYF.

This chain connects TRBV7-9 to TRBJ2-5; a possible D gene is TRBD2 (5 bases). The V and J ends lost 2 bases and 4 bases respectively, with 20 bases between them. Germline values: CDR1 SEHNR, CDR2 FQNEAQ (reference sequence). The CDR3 sequence is 17 residues long. The CDR3 nucleotides read TGTGCCAGCAGCTTAAGGGTCTGGCAGGACTGGGGAGAGACCCAGTACTTC. This translates into CASSLRVWQDWGETQYF.

The CDR3 coding sequence is TGTGCCAGCAGCTTAGTACCCTTTAGACAGTTTAGGGGGACTGAAGCTTTCTTT. Amino acids: CASSLVPFRQFRGTEAFF. The J gene is TRBJ1-1, the V gene TRBV7-2; a weak D match, TRBD1 (6 bases). This CDR3 has 18 amino acids. V was pared by 1 base and J by 5 bases, with 23 bases between. The germline CDR1 and CDR2 sequences are SGHTA and FQGNSA.

This chain joins TRBV11-3 and TRBJ2-1, with D perhaps matching TRBD2 (5 bases). CDR1 is SGHNT and CDR2 is YENEEA in the germline V gene. Trimming removed 8 bases from V and 6 bases from J, with 14 bases in between. This CDR3 is built from 13 residues. The CDR3 DNA is TGTGCCAGCTCTCAAGCAGCGGCCAATGAGCAGTTCTTC. It yields the protein CASSQAAANEQFF.

V usage is TRBV27 and J usage is TRBJ2-3; TRBD1 aligns across 7 bases. V shed 3 bases, J shed 3 bases, and the junction held 6 bases outside the gene matches. The CDR3 extends over 15 amino acids. Germline-derived CDR1 and CDR2 are MNHEY and SMNVEV (reference sequence). Here the CDR3 reads CASSFQGVRTDTQYF. The CDR3 coding sequence is TGTGCCAGCAGTTTCCAGGGGGTGAGAACAGATACGCAGTATTTT.

The chain links TRBV18 to TRBJ1-2, with TRBD1 as a possible D gene (5 bases). Germline V gives CDR1 KGHSH, CDR2 LQKENI. This CDR3 is 15 amino acids long. V lost 3 bases and J 6 bases, leaving 17 bases between the germline ends. CDR3 in DNA: TGTGCCAGCTCACCGACTGCGCTGGGGGTGGATGGCTACACCTTC. It specifies CASSPTALGVDGYTF.

This clone was detected only once. The genes are TRBV29-1 and TRBJ1-5, with a tentative D call TRBD1 (5 bases). Germline lookup yields CDR1 SQVTM and CDR2 ANQGSEA. V was pared by 5 bases and J by 5 bases, with 19 bases between. The CDR3 runs to 15 residues. CDR3 DNA: TGCAGCGTTCCTCCCCCGAGAGGGGCAGATCAGCCCCAGCATTTT. Protein: CSVPPPRGADQPQHF. The whole variable domain, remainder taken from reference TRBV29-1 and TRBJ1-5, is SAVISQKPSRDICQRGTSLTIQCQVDSQVTMMFWYRQQPGQSLTLIATANQGSEATYESGFVIDKFPISRPNLTFSTLTVSNMSPEDSSIYLCSVPPPRGADQPQHFGDGTRLSIL.

The chain uses TRBV11-2 and TRBJ2-5, with 11 bases identical to TRBD2. The J segment lost 5 bases and the V segment lost 5 bases, leaving 4 bases of the junction unmatched. The CDR3 is 14 residues long. Per the germline V gene, CDR1 is SGHAT and CDR2 is FQNNGV. Here the CDR3 reads CASSPRLAGETQYF. The DNA of the CDR3 is TGTGCCAGCAGCCCTAGACTAGCGGGGGAGACCCAGTACTTC.

This chain joins TRBV11-2 and TRBJ2-7; D is undetermined. The germline gives CDR1 SGHAT, CDR2 FQNNGV. This CDR3 comprises 15 residues. Trimming took 2 bases from V and 0 from J, leaving 11 bases between them. CDR3 sequence (DNA): TGTGCCAGCAGCTTAACACAGTTCGACTCCTACGAGCAGTACTTC. Residues: CASSLTQFDSYEQYF.

The chain joins TRBV28 to TRBJ2-7; 9 bases agree with TRBD2. CDR3 size: 13 residues. Germline CDR1 reads MDHEN; CDR2 reads SYDVKM. Germline trimming cut 7 bases from V and 5 bases from J; bases unmatched to any gene: 6. DNA of the CDR3: TGTGCCAGCATCAGTAGCGGGAGAGACGAGCAGTACTTC. Residues: CASISSGRDEQYF.

The chain is built from TRBV6-5 and TRBJ2-1; TRBD1 matches at 8 bases. The CDR3 covers 15 residues. V shed 2 bases and J 8 bases; nucleotides not matched to a gene: 8. Germline CDR1 and CDR2: MNHEY and SVGAGI. In nucleotides, the CDR3 is TGTGCCAGCAGTTACGATCGGACAGGGAGGCATGAGCAGTTCTTC. Translated, it gives CASSYDRTGRHEQFF.

V and J are TRBV6-1 and TRBJ1-4; D is possibly TRBD1 (5 bases). Trimming cost V 4 bases and J 7 bases, with 16 bases left between them. This CDR3 spans 15 amino acids. Germline-derived CDR1 and CDR2 are MNHNS and SASEGT. The CDR3 DNA sequence: TGTGCCAGCAGTGGGGGGGGAGTCCTGTCTGAAAAACTGTTTTTT. As protein: CASSGGGVLSEKLFF.

V and J are TRBV7-2 and TRBJ1-2, with D tentatively TRBD1 (5 bases). Trimming removed 5 bases from V and 7 bases from J, with 14 bases in between. Germline V gives CDR1 SGHTA, CDR2 FQGNSA. CDR3 length: 13 amino acids. CDR3 DNA: TGTGCCAGCAGCCCAACTCACCAGGGTGGCTACACCTTC. The encoded protein is CASSPTHQGGYTF.